This T cell receptor (beta chain) was sequenced for a study of shared clonotypes between healthy human individuals. Across the study: The study enrolled two women and three men aged 18 to 49.

Only in-frame clones appear in the TCRdb table, and some are missing; sequencing was by immunoSEQ multiplex PCR. The sample shows more than 850,000 clones, around 78% of them seen only once. All of the donors resided in Nashville, Tennessee, and each was a Caucasian adult. To note about this clone: Its target is unknown.

The CDR3 extends over 18 amino acids. Germline V lookup: CDR1 MGHDK, CDR2 SYGVNS. V lost 2 bases and J lost 1; bases outside the gene matches: 5. Findings and caveats of the study: Donor clonotype sharing was expected to depend on sequencing depth. Clonotypes not shared had lower generation probabilities than those common to all four donors.

J is TRBJ2-3 and V is TRBV25-1; 14 bases are shared with TRBD2. Sequenced input: memory CD4+ T cells from PBMCs. Stated subset: CD45RA-negative fraction. The TCR comes from a man between 18 and 29 years old in good health. Some clones in this sample may be carry-over from other donors' samples. In nucleotides, the CDR3 is TGTGCCAGCAGTGAACCGGGACTAGCGGGAGAGCGCACAGATACGCAGTATTTT. This codes for CASSEPGLAGERTDTQYF.